These 29 T cell receptor beta chains originate from one sample sequenced in a study of CD8+CD57+ T cells in acquired aplastic anemia (dated by TCRdb to 2017 to 2018). Sequencing relied on an Illumina HiSeq 2000. Genomic DNA served as template for TCR beta VDJ combination and CDR3 sequence profiling. The raw public reads went through TCRdb reprocessing: fastp at Q25, MiXCR clone calling, in-frame beta chains kept. CDR3 protein duplicates are merged, each entry listing the most common genes and DNA. The sample table lists roughly 130,000 distinct CDR3 sequences, 40% to 60% of them with a count of one. The ten most abundant clones make up about 2.5% of the sample. The sequencing sample was made of sorted CD4+, CD8+, or CD8+CD57+ T cells (not recorded which) from PBMCs. The receptors come from a human donor in good health, serving as a control.

The V and J genes are TRBV10-2 and TRBJ1-2; D is unresolved. Per the germline V gene, CDR1 is WSHSY and CDR2 is SAAADI. Between the trimmed V and J ends, which lost 6 bases and 1 base, there was a span of 18 bases. The CDR3 contains 16 residues. CDR3 coding DNA: TGCGCCAGCAGCCAAGGTGGGGTCACAAGTAACTATGGCTACACCTTC. Its translation is CASSQGGVTSNYGYTF.

The sample holds a few counts of this clonotype. CDR3 residues: CAISDQPAANYGYTF. In DNA, the CDR3 is TGTGCCATCAGTGACCAACCGGCAGCTAACTATGGCTACACCTTC. The chain joins TRBV10-3 to TRBJ1-2; no clear D gene. This CDR3 is 15 amino acids long. Trimming left V 3 bases short and J 0 bases short, with 11 bases between. Germline CDR1 and CDR2: ENHRY and SYGVKD.

The chain links TRBV15 to TRBJ1-2; D is unclear. Trimming took off 3 bases at V and 8 bases at J, with 10 bases between the two ends. Germline-derived CDR1 and CDR2 are LNHNV and YYDKDF (reference sequence). The CDR3 length is 12 residues. CDR3 residues: CATSSNGVGYTF. In DNA, the CDR3 is TGTGCCACCAGCAGCAATGGGGTGGGCTACACCTTC. Full variable domain (remainder filled in from reference TRBV15 and TRBJ1-2): DAMVIQNPRYQVTQFGKPVTLSCSQTLNHNVMYWYQQKSSQAPKLLFHYYDKDFNNEADTPDNFQSRRPNTSFCFLDIRSPGLGDTAMYLCATSSNGVGYTFGSGTRLTVV.

This clonotype was detected many times. The genes are TRBV5-1 and TRBJ2-7; D unclear. The V and J ends lost 4 bases and 3 bases respectively, with 5 bases between them. CDR1 and CDR2 from the germline V gene are SGHRS and YFSETQ. The CDR3 is 11 residues long. The CDR3 spells CASSADYEQYF. The CDR3 region has the DNA TGCGCCAGCAGCGCCGACTACGAGCAGTACTTC.

This clonotype has a count of ten or more. J is TRBJ2-3 and V is TRBV15; tentatively, D is TRBD1 or TRBD2 (5 bases each). The CDR3 sequence is 13 residues long. V lost 1 base and J 7 bases, leaving 9 bases between the germline ends. Germline V CDR1 and CDR2: LNHNV, YYDKDF (reference sequence). CDR3 DNA: TGTGCCACCAGCAGAGGGGACCCAAATACGCAGTATTTT. Its protein is CATSRGDPNTQYF.

This chain joins TRBV11-2 and TRBJ2-1; 12 bases line up with TRBD2. Germline V lookup: CDR1 SGHAT, CDR2 FQNNGV. J gave up 6 bases and V 1 base, and 10 bases lay outside the gene matches. The CDR3 is made up of 18 amino acids. DNA of the CDR3: TGTGCCAGCAGCTTAGGCCCTAGCGGGGGGGCCTTTTCCAATGAGCAGTTCTTC. This gives the protein CASSLGPSGGAFSNEQFF.

V gene TRBV29-1 combines with J gene TRBJ2-7, with TRBD2 matching 7 bases. The CDR3 runs to 12 residues. Trimming cost V 5 bases and J 9 bases; bases outside gene matches: 10. Germline V CDR1 and CDR2: SQVTM, ANQGSEA. This chain's CDR3 is CSVRTGGFRQYF. The DNA for the CDR3 is TGCAGCGTTCGGACCGGGGGGTTCCGGCAGTACTTC.

The chain links TRBV29-1 to TRBJ2-7; 9 nucleotides agree with TRBD2. Germline V gene lookup returns CDR1 SQVTM and CDR2 ANQGSEA. The CDR3 totals 14 residues. V dropped 4 bases and J dropped 2; count of bases not matched to a gene: 6. CDR3 sequence: CSVGSSGGAYEQYF. For the CDR3, the DNA is TGCAGCGTTGGAAGTAGCGGGGGAGCCTACGAGCAGTACTTC.

The chain links TRBV4-3 to TRBJ2-5, with no clear D. V lost 1 base, J lost 4 bases, and 10 bases lay in between. Germline V gene sequence: CDR1 LGHNA, CDR2 YSLEER. This CDR3 region has 14 residues. This CDR3 is CASSQGWYPETQYF. CDR3 coding DNA: TGCGCCAGCAGCCAAGGATGGTATCCAGAGACCCAGTACTTC.

Concerning this clonotype itself: A clone one base away is much larger, so this may be a read error. Here the CDR3 omits its conserved ending phenylalanine or tryptophan, so a read error is the likely source. The chain uses TRBV11-1 and TRBJ2-1; D not resolved. CDR1 SGHAT and CDR2 FQDESV come from the germline V gene (reference sequence). This CDR3 is 14 amino acids long. V lost 6 bases and J 9 bases, leaving 18 bases between the germline ends. For the CDR3, the DNA is TGTGCCAGCAGGCTAGGGTACCCCATAAGTGAGCAGTTCTTA. It yields the protein CASRLGYPISEQFL.

The chain has TRBV2 and TRBJ2-7, with unresolved D. Germline V lookup: CDR1 SNHLY, CDR2 FYNNEI. The CDR3 has 14 residues. V was shortened by 2 bases and J by 0 bases, with 8 bases between the two germline ends. CDR3 region: CASSERWSSYEQYF. The DNA for the CDR3 is TGTGCCAGCAGTGAAAGGTGGAGCTCCTACGAGCAGTACTTC.

The rearrangement uses TRBV2 and TRBJ2-7; D unresolved. Trimming removed 9 bases at V and 2 bases at J, with 17 bases between. Germline V CDR1 and CDR2: SNHLY, FYNNEI. The CDR3 is 14 amino acids. CDR3 DNA sequence: TGTGCCAGTAACTTCCGGATCGATACCTACGAGCAGTACTTC. Its translation is CASNFRIDTYEQYF.

Many counts were recorded for this clonotype. The rearrangement joins TRBV14 to TRBJ2-7, with D perhaps matching TRBD2 (6 bases). The CDR3 totals 15 residues. V lost 1 base, J lost 6 bases, and 16 bases lay in between. Germline V CDR1 and CDR2: SGHDN, FVKESK. This CDR3 reads CASSQGRGKISEQYF. The CDR3 DNA is TGTGCCAGCAGCCAAGGCCGGGGGAAAATTAGCGAGCAGTACTTC.

This clonotype appeared a few times. V gene TRBV2 combines with J gene TRBJ2-5, with 7 positions matching TRBD2. The CDR3 loop spans 11 amino acids. Trimming took 5 bases from V and 7 from J; bases not matched to a gene: 1. Looked up from germline, CDR1 is SNHLY and CDR2 is FYNNEI. The CDR3 region is CASSTGGTQYF. CDR3 DNA sequence: TGTGCCAGCAGTACGGGAGGGACCCAGTACTTC.

J is TRBJ1-2 and V is TRBV19, with 7 bases that match TRBD1. After removal of 9 bases from V and 7 bases from J, the junction contained 5 bases not matched to a gene. There are 11 residues in the CDR3. Germline assignment: CDR1 LNHDA and CDR2 SQIVND (reference sequence). CDR3 region: CASYTGVGYTF. CDR3 DNA sequence: TGTGCCAGCTATACAGGGGTTGGCTACACCTTC.

A note on this clonotype: This may stem from a read error, because a much larger clone lies one nucleotide away. V gene TRBV27 combines with J gene TRBJ1-5; the D gene is possibly TRBD1 (6 bases). The CDR3 runs 18 residues. V was trimmed by 3 bases and J by 6 bases, leaving 24 bases between them. Germline CDR1 and CDR2: MNHEY and SMNVEV (reference sequence). The CDR3 DNA reads as TGTGCCAGCAGTTTTGCAGGCCCTGGTCGGGGGGCGGGTCAGCCCCAGCATTTT. As protein: CASSFAGPGRGAGQPQHF.

The table lists this clonotype with a few counts. The chain combines TRBV7-9 with TRBJ2-1; the D is unclear. Trimming stripped 2 bases from V and 6 bases from J, with 8 bases between. Germline CDR1 SEHNR, CDR2 FQNEAQ (reference sequence). The CDR3 extends over 13 amino acids. CDR3 in amino acids: CASSLSSFNEQFF. The CDR3 DNA sequence: TGTGCCAGCAGCTTATCGTCGTTCAATGAGCAGTTCTTC.

The rearrangement links TRBV7-2 to TRBJ1-1; TRBD1 aligns across 8 bases. Germline V gene lookup returns CDR1 SGHTA and CDR2 FQGNSA. The CDR3 extends over 14 amino acids. J was trimmed by 2 bases and V by 5 bases; bases with no gene match: 4. For the CDR3, the DNA is TGTGCCAGCAGCCCGCAGGGGGCAAACACTGAAGCTTTCTTT. This codes for CASSPQGANTEAFF.

The table lists this clonotype with a few counts. The chain joins TRBV29-1 to TRBJ1-2, with no clear D. The V end lost 1 base, the J end lost 4 bases, and 7 bases lay between the germline ends. There are 12 residues in the CDR3. From germline, CDR1 is SQVTM and CDR2 ANQGSEA. The CDR3 DNA sequence: TGCAGCGTTGAAGGGCAGTTCTATGGCTACACCTTC. It encodes CSVEGQFYGYTF. Full variable domain (outside the CDR3, taken from reference TRBV29-1 and TRBJ1-2): SAVISQKPSRDICQRGTSLTIQCQVDSQVTMMFWYRQQPGQSLTLIATANQGSEATYESGFVIDKFPISRPNLTFSTLTVSNMSPEDSSIYLCSVEGQFYGYTFGSGTRLTVV.

The gene calls are TRBV29-1 and TRBJ1-3, with D unclear. The CDR3 runs to 11 residues. V lost 6 bases, J lost 0 bases, and 3 bases lay in between. CDR1 is SQVTM and CDR2 is ANQGSEA in the germline V gene. The CDR3 coding sequence is TGCAGCGTATACTCTGGAAACACCATATATTTT. Translated, it gives CSVYSGNTIYF.

The CDR3 DNA sequence: TGTGCCAGTAGTATTGGGACAGGGGTCAATCAGCCCCAGCATTTT. Its translation: CASSIGTGVNQPQHF. The chain combines TRBV19 with TRBJ1-5, with TRBD1 matching over 10 bases. The length of the CDR3 is 15 residues. V shed 3 bases and J 3 bases; nucleotides not matched to a gene: 2. The V gene's germline CDR1 is LNHDA and CDR2 SQIVND (reference sequence).

Concerning this clonotype itself: A much larger clone lies one base from this, so it may be a read error. The chain is built from TRBV12-1 and TRBJ1-1; the table's D gene call, TRBD1, was not cross checked with the DNA. TRBV12-1 has pseudogene status. The CDR3 has 14 residues. In nucleotides, the CDR3 is TGTCCCAGCAGCTTACCGGGGGGGGACACTGAAGCTTTCTTT. Translation: CPSSLPGGDTEAFF.

This clonotype was detected many times. The rearrangement joins TRBV18 to TRBJ1-2, with 7 bases matching TRBD1. Germline lookup yields CDR1 KGHSH and CDR2 LQKENI. The V gene end was trimmed by 3 bases and the J gene end by 0 bases; junction bases not matched to a gene: 7. This CDR3 is 16 amino acids long. The DNA for the CDR3 is TGTGCCAGCTCACCTAAGACAGGGAGAGCTAACTATGGCTACACCTTC. Protein sequence: CASSPKTGRANYGYTF.

This clonotype turned up a few times. The genes are TRBV10-3 and TRBJ2-1; 9 bases align to TRBD2. Germline lookup yields CDR1 ENHRY and CDR2 SYGVKD. The CDR3 is 14 residues long. V lost 10 bases, J lost 5 bases, and 9 bases stayed unmatched. CDR3 residues: CATTERGVHNEQFF. The CDR3 DNA follows: TGTGCCACTACCGAGCGGGGGGTACACAATGAGCAGTTCTTC.

The J gene is TRBJ2-7, the V gene TRBV5-1; tentative D call: TRBD1 (7 bases). From germline, CDR1 is SGHRS and CDR2 YFSETQ. Trimming took 4 bases from V and 3 from J, leaving 17 bases between them. This CDR3 is 15 amino acids long. In DNA form, the CDR3 reads TGCGCCAGCAGCCCTACAGGGGATAGCGGCTACGAGCAGTACTTC. It codes for CASSPTGDSGYEQYF.

At least ten counts were recorded for this clonotype. J is TRBJ2-7 and V is TRBV7-8; no firm D call. The CDR3 is made up of 17 amino acids. V shed 1 base and J shed 0 bases, with 16 bases lying between them. Germline V gene data show CDR1 as SGHVS and CDR2 as FQNEAQ. Written as DNA, the CDR3 is TGTGCCAGCAGCTTAGAATGGGTTCCCCCCAGCTCCTACGAGCAGTACTTC. Protein sequence: CASSLEWVPPSSYEQYF.

This clonotype was counted many times. V gene TRBV11-2 combines with J gene TRBJ2-3; 14 bases match TRBD2. Germline V gene lookup returns CDR1 SGHAT and CDR2 FQNNGV. This CDR3 region has 20 residues. The junction had 17 bases not matched to a gene; V was cut back by 0 bases and J by 9 bases. CDR3 amino acids: CASSLDRPLTSGGAMWTQYF. As DNA, the CDR3 is TGTGCCAGCAGCTTAGATCGCCCTCTGACTAGCGGGGGGGCGATGTGGACGCAGTATTTT.

The rearrangement uses TRBV2 and TRBJ2-7; 12 bases map to TRBD1. CDR3 size: 15 residues. Looked up from germline, CDR1 is SNHLY and CDR2 is FYNNEI. With V trimmed by 5 bases and J by 7 bases, 9 bases remained unmatched. CDR3 amino acids: CASSRPGQGAGEQYF. The CDR3 DNA follows: TGTGCCAGCAGTCGCCCGGGACAGGGGGCAGGAGAGCAGTACTTC.

There are many counts of this clonotype. This chain connects TRBV7-2 to TRBJ1-1, with 7 positions matching TRBD1. V was pared by 1 base and J by 10 bases, with 6 bases of the junction left unmatched. CDR3 size: 13 residues. Germline V CDR1 and CDR2: SGHTA, FQGNSA. CDR3: CASSLEGAGSAFF. The CDR3 bases are TGTGCCAGCAGCTTAGAGGGGGCAGGGTCAGCTTTCTTT.